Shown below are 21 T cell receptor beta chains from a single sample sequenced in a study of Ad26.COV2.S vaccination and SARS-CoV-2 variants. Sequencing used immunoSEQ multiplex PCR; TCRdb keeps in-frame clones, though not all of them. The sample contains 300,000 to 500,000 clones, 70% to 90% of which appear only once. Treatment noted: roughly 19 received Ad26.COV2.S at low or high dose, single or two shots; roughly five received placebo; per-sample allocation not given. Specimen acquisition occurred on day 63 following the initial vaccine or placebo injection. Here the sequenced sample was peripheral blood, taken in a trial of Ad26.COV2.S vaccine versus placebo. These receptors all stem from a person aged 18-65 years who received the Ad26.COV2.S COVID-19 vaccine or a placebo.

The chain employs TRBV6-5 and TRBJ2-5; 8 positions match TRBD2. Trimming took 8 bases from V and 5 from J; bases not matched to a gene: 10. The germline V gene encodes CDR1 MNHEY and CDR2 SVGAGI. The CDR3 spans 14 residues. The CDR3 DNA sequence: TGTGCCAGCCGTAGTCCTAGCGGGCGGGAGACCCAGTACTTC. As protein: CASRSPSGRETQYF.

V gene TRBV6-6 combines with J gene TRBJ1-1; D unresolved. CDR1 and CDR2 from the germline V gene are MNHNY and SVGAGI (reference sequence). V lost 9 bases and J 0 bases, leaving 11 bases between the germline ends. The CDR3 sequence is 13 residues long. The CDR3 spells CASAGFMNTEAFF. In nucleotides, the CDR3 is TGTGCCAGTGCGGGGTTCATGAACACTGAAGCTTTCTTT.

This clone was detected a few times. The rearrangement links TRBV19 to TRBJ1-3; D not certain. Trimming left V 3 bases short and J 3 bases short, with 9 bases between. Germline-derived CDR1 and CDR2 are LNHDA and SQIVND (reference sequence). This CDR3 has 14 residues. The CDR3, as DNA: TGTGCCAGTAGTATCTTGACCGATGGAAACACCATATATTTT. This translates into CASSILTDGNTIYF.

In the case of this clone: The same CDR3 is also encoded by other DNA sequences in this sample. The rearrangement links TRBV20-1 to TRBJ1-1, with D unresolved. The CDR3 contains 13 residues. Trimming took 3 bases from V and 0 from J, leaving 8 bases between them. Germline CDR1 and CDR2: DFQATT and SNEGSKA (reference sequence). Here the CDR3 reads CSASTDMNTEAFF. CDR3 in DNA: TGCAGTGCTAGTACAGACATGAACACTGAAGCTTTCTTT.

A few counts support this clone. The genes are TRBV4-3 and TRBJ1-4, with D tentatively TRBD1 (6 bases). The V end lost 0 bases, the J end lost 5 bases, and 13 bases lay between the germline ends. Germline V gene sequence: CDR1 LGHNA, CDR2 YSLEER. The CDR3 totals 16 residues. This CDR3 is CASSQDGYRENEKLFF. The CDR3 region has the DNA TGCGCCAGCAGCCAAGATGGTTACAGGGAGAATGAAAAACTGTTTTTT.

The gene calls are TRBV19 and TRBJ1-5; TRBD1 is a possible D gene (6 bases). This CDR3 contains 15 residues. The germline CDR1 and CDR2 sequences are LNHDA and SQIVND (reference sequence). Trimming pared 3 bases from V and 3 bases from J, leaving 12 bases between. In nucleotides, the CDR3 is TGTGCCAGTAGTATGATCGGACAGTTCAATCAGCCCCAGCATTTT. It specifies CASSMIGQFNQPQHF.

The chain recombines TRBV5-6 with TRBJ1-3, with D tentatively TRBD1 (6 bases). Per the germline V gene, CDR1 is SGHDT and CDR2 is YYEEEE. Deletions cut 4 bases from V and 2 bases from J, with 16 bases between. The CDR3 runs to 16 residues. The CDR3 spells CASSGTGRVAGNTIYF. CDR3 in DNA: TGTGCCAGCAGCGGCACAGGGAGGGTAGCTGGAAACACCATATATTTT.

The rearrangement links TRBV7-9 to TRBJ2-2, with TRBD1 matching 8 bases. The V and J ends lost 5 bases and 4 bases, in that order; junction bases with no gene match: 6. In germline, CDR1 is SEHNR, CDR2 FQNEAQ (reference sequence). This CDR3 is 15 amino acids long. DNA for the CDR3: TGTGCCAGCAGCCCTGGCAGGGGGCCCACCGGGGAGCTGTTTTTT. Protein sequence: CASSPGRGPTGELFF.

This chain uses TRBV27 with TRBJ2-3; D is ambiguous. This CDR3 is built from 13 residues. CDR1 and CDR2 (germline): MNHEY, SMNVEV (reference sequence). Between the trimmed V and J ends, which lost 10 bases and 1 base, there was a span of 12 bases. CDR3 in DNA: TGTGCCACTCAGAGGTCTGGCACAGATACGCAGTATTTT. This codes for CATQRSGTDTQYF.

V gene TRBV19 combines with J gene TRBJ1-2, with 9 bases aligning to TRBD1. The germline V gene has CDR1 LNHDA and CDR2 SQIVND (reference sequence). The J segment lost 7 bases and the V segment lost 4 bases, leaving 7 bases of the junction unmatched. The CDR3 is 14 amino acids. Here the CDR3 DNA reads TGTGCCAGTAGTAGGGGGGACAGGGACGTTGGCTACACCTTC. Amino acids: CASSRGDRDVGYTF. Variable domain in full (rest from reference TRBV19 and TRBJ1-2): DGGITQSPKYLFRKEGQNVTLSCEQNLNHDAMYWYRQDPGQGLRLIYYSQIVNDFQKGDIAEGYSVSREKKESFPLTVTSAQKNPTAFYLCASSRGDRDVGYTFGSGTRLTVV.

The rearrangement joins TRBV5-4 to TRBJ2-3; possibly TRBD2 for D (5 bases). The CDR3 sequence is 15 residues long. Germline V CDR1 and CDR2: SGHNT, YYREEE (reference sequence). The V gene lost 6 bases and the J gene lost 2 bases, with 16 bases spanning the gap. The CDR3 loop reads CASTPGGLTTDTQYF. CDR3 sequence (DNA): TGTGCCAGCACGCCCGGCGGACTTACCACAGATACGCAGTATTTT.

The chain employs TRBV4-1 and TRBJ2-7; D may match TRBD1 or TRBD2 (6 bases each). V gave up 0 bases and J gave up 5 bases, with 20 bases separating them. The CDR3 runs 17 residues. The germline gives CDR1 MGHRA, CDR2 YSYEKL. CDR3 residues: CASSQDGGGIRLNEQYF. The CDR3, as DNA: TGCGCCAGCAGCCAAGATGGAGGGGGGATCCGTTTAAACGAGCAGTACTTC.

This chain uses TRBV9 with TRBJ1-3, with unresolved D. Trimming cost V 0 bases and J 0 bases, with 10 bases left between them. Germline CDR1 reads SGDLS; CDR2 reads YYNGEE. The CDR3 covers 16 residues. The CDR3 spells CASSVALGDSGNTIYF. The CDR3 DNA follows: TGTGCCAGCAGCGTAGCTCTCGGGGACTCTGGAAACACCATATATTTT. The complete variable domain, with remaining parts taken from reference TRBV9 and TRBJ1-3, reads DSGVTQTPKHLITATGQRVTLRCSPRSGDLSVYWYQQSLDQGLQFLIQYYNGEERAKGNILERFSAQQFPDLHSELNLSSLELGDSALYFCASSVALGDSGNTIYFGEGSWLTVV.

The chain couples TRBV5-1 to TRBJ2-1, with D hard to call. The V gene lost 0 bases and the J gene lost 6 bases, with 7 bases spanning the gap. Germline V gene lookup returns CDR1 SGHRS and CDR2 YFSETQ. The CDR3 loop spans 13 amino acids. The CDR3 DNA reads TGCGCCAGCAGCTTGGGTCCAGCCAATGAGCAGTTCTTC. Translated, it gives CASSLGPANEQFF.

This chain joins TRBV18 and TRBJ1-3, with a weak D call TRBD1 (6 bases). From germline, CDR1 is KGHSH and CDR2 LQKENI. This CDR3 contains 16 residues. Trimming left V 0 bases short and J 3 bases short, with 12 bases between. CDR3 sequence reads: CASSPPSAGVGNTIYF. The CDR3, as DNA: TGTGCCAGCTCACCACCTTCCGCAGGGGTTGGAAACACCATATATTTT.

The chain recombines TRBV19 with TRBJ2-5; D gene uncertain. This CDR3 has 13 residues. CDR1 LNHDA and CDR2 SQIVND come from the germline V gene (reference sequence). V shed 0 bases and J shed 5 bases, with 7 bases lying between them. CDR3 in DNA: TGTGCCAGTAGTATAGAAGGCAGGGAGACCCAGTACTTC. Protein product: CASSIEGRETQYF.

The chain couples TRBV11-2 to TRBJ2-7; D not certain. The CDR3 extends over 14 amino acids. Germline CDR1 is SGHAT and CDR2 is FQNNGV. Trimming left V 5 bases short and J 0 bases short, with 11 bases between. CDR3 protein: CASSPLSSSYEQYF. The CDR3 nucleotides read TGTGCCAGCAGCCCTCTGTCAAGCTCCTACGAGCAGTACTTC.

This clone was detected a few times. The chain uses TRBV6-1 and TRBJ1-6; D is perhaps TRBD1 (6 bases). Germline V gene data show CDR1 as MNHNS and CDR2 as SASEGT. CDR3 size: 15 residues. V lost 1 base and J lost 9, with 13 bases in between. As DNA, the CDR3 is TGTGCCAGCAGTGAAGAACACAGGGCCGGTTCACCCCTCCACTTT. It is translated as CASSEEHRAGSPLHF.

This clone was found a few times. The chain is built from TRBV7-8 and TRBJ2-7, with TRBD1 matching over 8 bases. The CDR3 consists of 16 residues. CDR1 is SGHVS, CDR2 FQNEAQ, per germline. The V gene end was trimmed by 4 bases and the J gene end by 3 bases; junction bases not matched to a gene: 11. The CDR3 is CASSSEADRVFYEQYF. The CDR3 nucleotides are TGTGCCAGCAGCTCCGAGGCGGACAGGGTATTCTACGAGCAGTACTTC.

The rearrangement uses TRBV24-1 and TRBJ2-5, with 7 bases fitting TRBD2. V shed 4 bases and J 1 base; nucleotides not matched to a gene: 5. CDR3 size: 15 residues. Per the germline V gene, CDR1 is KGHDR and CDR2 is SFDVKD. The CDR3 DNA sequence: TGTGCCACCAGTGACTCCGGGACTACCCAAGAGACCCAGTACTTC. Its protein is CATSDSGTTQETQYF.

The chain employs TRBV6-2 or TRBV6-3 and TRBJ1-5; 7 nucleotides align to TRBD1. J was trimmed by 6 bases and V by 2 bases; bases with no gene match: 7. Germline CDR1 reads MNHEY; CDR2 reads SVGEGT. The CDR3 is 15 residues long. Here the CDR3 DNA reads TGTGCCAGCAGTTACCCTAGACAGGGTGTTCAGCCCCAGCATTTT. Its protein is CASSYPRQGVQPQHF.